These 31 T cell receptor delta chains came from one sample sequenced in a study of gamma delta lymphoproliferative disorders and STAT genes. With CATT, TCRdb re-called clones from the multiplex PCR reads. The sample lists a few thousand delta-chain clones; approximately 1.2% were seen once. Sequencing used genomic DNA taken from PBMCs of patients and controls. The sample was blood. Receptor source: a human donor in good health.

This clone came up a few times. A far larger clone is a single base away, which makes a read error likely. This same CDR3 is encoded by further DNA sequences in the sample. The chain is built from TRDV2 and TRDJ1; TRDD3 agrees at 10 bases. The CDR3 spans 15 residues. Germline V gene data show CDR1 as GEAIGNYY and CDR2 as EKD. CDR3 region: CACDTVGGYTDKLIF. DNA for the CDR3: TGTGCCTGTGACACCGTTGGGGGATACACCGATAAGCTCATCTTT.

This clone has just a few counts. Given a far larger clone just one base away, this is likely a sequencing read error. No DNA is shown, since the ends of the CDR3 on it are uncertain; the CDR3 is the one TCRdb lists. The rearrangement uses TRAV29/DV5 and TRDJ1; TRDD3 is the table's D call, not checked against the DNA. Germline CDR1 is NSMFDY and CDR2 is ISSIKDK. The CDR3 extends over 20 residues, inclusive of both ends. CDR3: CSVLLCSKRRGDSYTDKLIF.

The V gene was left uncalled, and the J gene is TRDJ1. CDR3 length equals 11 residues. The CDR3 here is CASRLEPKLIF. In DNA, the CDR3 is TGTGCTTCGCGATTAGAACCCAAACTCATCTTT.

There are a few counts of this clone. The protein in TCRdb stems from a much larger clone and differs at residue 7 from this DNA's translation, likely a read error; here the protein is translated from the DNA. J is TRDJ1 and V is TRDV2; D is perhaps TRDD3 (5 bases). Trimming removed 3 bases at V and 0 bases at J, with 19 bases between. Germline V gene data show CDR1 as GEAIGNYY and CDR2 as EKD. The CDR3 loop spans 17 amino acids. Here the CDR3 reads CACDEIEGSLYTDKLIF. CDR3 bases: TGTGCCTGTGACGAGATAGAGGGATCCCTGTACACCGATAAACTCATCTTT.

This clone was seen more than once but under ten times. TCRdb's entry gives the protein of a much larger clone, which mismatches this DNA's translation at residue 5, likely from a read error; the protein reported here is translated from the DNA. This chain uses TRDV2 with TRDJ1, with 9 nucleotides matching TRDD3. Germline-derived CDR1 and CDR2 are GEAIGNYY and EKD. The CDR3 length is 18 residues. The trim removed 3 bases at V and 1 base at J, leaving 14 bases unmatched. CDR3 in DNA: TGTGCCTGTGACCTCCTCCAGTCGGGGGATACTTTCACCGATAAACTCATCTTT. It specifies CACDLLQSGDTFTDKLIF.

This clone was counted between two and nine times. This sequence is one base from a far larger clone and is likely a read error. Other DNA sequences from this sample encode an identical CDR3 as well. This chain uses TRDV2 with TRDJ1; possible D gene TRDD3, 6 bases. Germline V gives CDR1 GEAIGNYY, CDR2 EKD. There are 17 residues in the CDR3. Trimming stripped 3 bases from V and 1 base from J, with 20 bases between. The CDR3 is CACDSVGGTYGTDKLIF. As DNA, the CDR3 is TGTGCCTGTGACTCCGTTGGGGGGACCTATGGCACCGATAAACTCATCTTT.

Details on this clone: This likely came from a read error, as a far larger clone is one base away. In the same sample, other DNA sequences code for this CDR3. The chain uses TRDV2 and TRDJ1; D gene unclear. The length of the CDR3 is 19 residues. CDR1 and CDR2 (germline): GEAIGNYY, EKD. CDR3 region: CACDTRIQVGHWDTDKLIF. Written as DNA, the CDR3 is TGTGCCTGTGACACGAGGATCCAAGTTGGGCATTGGGACACCGATAAGCTCATCTTT.

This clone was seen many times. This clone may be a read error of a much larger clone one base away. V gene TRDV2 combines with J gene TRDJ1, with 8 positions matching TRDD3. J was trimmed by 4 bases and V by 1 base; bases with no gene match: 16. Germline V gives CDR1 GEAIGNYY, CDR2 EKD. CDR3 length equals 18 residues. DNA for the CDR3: TGTGCCTGTGACACGGTTGCCTTGGGGATACCTTCTGACGATAAACTCATCTTT. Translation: CACDTVALGIPSDDKLIF.

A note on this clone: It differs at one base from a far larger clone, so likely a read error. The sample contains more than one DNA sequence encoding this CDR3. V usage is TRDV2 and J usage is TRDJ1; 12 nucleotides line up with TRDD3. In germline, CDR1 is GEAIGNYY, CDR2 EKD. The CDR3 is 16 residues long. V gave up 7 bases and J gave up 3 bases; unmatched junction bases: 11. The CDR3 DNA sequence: TGTGCCTGCGTTGCTCTGGGGGATACGGGCGCCGATAAACTCATCTTT. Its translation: CACVALGDTGADKLIF.

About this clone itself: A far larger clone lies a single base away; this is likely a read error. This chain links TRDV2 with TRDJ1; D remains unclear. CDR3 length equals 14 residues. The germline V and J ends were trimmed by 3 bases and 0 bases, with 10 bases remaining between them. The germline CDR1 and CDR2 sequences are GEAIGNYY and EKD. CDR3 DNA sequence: TGTGCCTGTGACGCCGTAGGGGACACCGATAAACTCATCTTT. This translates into CACDAVGDTDKLIF.

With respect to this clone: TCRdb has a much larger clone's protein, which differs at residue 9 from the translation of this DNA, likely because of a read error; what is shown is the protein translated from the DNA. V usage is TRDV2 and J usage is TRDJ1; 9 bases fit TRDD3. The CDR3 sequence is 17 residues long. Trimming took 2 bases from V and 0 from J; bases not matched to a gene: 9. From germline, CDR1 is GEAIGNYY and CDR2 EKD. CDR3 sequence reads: CACDRLGEVRYTDKLIF. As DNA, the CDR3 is TGTGCCTGTGACAGACTGGGGGAGGTCCGGTACACCGATAAACTCATCTTT.

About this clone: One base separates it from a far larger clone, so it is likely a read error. The CDR3 DNA reads TGTGCCCGTGACACCGCTGGGGGGGACACCAGCTCCTGGGACACCCGACAGATGTTTTTC. Residues: CARDTAGGDTSSWDTRQMFF. V is TRDV2 and J is TRDJ3, with 7 positions matching TRDD3. The CDR3 covers 20 residues. Germline assignment: CDR1 GEAIGNYY and CDR2 EKD.

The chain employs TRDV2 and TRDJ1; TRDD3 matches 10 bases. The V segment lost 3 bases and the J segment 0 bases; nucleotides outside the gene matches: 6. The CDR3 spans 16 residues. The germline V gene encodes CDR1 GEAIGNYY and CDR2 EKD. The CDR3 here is CACDVLGDGYTDKLIF. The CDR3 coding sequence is TGTGCCTGTGACGTACTGGGGGATGGATACACCGATAAACTCATCTTT.

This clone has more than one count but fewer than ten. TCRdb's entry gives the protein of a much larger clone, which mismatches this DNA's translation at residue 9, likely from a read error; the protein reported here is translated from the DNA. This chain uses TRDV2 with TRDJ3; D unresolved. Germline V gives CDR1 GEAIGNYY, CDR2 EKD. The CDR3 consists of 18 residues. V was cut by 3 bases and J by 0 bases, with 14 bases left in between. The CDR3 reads CACDLRRSCSWDTRQMFF. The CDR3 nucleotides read TGTGCCTGTGACCTACGTCGATCGTGCTCCTGGGACACCCGACAGATGTTTTTC.

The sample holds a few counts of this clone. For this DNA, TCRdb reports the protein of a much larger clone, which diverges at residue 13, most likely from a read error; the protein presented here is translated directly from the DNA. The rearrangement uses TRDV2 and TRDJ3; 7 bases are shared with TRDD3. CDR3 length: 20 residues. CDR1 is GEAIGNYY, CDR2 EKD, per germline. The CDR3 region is CACDTAGGDTSSRDTRQMFF. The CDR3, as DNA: TGTGCCTGTGACACCGCTGGGGGGGACACCAGCTCCCGGGACACCCGACAGATGTTTTTC.

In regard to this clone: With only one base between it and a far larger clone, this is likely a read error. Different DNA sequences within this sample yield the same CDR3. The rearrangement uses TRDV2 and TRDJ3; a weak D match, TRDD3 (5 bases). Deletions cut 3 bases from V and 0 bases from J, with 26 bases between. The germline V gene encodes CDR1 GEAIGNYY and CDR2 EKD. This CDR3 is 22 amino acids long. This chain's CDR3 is CACDPTLGLAGDYSWDTRQMFF. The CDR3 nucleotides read TGTGCCTGTGACCCAACCTTGGGGTTGGCTGGCGACTACTCCTGGGACACCCGACAGATGTTTTTC.

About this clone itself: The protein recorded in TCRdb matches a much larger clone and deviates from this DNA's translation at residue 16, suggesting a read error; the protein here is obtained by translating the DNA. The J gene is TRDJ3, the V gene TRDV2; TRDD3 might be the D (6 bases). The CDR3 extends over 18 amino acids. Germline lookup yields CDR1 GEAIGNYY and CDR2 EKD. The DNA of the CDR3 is TGTGCCTGTGACCCCGCGGGGGGAAGGTCCTGGGACACCCGACAGAAGTTTTTC. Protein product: CACDPAGGRSWDTRQKFF.

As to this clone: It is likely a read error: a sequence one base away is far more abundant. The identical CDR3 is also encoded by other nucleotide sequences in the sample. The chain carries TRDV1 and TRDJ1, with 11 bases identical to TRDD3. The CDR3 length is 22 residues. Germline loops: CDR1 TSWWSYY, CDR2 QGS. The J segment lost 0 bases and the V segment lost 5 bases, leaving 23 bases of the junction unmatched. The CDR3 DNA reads TGTGCTCTTGGGCCCTCCCGCCCTACGGGGTGGGGGATACGGTTGAACACCGATAAACTCATCTTT. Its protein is CALGPSRPTGWGIRLNTDKLIF.

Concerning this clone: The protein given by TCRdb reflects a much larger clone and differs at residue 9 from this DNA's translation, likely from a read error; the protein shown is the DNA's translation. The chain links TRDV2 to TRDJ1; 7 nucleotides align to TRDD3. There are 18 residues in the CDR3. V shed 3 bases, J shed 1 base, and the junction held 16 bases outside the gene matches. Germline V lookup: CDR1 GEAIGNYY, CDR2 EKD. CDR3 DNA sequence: TGTGCCTGTGACGCTTTACTGGGGAATACAGGGGGCACCGATAAACTCATCTTT. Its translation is CACDALLGNTGGTDKLIF.

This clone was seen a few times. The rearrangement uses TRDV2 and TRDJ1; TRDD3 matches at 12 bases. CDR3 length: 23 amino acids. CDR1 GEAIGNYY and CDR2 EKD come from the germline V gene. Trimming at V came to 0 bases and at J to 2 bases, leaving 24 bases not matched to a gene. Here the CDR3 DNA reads TGTGCCTGTGACACCGTTTCCTCTGGGGGATACGCGGGACGTTTCAAATCGACCGATAAACTCATCTTT. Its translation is CACDTVSSGGYAGRFKSTDKLIF.

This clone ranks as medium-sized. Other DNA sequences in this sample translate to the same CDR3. This CDR3 reads CALGERTYYSYAPTGLSDTDKLIF. The CDR3 bases are TGTGCTCTTGGGGAACGAACTTATTATTCCTACGCCCCAACGGGGCTTTCGGACACCGATAAACTCATCTTT. The gene calls are TRDV1 and TRDJ1; 7 bases map to TRDD2. Germline CDR1 is TSWWSYY and CDR2 is QGS. The junction had 29 bases not matched to a gene; V was cut back by 1 base and J by 0 bases. The CDR3 spans 24 residues.

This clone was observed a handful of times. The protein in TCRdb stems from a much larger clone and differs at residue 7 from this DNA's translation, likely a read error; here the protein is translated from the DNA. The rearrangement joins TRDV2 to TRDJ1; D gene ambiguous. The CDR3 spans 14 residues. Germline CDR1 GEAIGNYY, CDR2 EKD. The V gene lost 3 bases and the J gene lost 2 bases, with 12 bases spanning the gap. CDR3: CACDAIIGTDKLIF. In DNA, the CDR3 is TGTGCCTGTGACGCAATTATAGGGACCGATAAACTCATCTTT.

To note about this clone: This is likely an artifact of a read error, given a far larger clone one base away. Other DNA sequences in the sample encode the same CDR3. The CDR3 bases are TGCGCCTGTGACGAGCTCATGCGGTACGGAGGTAAACTCATCTTT. Its protein product is CACDELMRYGGKLIF. The rearrangement links TRDV2 to TRDJ1; no reliable D call. Germline V gene lookup returns CDR1 GEAIGNYY and CDR2 EKD. This CDR3 spans 15 amino acids.

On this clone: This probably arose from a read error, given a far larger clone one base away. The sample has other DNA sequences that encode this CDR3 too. The CDR3 reads CACDTVGGSDKLIF. The CDR3 nucleotides are TGTGCCTGCGACACCGTCGGGGGATCCGATAAACTCATCTTT. The chain couples TRDV2 to TRDJ1, with 7 bases aligning to TRDD3. The CDR3 totals 14 residues. Germline CDR1 GEAIGNYY, CDR2 EKD.

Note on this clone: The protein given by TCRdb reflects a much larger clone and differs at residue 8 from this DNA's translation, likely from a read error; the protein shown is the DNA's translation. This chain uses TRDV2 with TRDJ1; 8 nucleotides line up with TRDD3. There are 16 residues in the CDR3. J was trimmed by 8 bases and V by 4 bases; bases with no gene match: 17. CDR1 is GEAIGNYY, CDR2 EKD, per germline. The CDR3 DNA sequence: TGTGCCTGTGATCGTGTCGGTGAGGGATACGCGTCAAAACTCATCTTT. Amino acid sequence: CACDRVGEGYASKLIF.

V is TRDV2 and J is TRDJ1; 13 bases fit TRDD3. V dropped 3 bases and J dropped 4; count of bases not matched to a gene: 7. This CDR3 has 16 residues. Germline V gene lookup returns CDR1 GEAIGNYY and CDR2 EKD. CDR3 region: CACDGLGDTRRDKLIF. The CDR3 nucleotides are TGTGCCTGTGACGGACTGGGGGATACGCGCCGCGATAAACTCATCTTT.

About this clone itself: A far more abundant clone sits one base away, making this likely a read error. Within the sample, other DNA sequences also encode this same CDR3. The CDR3 region is CACDTVVAGGREYTDKLIF. The CDR3 bases are TGTGCCTGTGACACCGTGGTGGCTGGGGGACGCGAGTACACCGATAAACTTATCTTT. The J gene is TRDJ1, the V gene TRDV2; 8 bases are a match to TRDD3. Looked up from germline, CDR1 is GEAIGNYY and CDR2 is EKD. The CDR3 loop spans 19 amino acids.

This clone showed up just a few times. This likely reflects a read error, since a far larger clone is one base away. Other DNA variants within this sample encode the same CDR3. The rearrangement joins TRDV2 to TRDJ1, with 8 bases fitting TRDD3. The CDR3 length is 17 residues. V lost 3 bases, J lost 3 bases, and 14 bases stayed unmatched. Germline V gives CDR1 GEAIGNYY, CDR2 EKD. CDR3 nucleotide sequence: TGTGCCTGTGACGCGTTACATTTGACTGGGGGCCCCGATAAACTCATCTTT. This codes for CACDALHLTGGPDKLIF.

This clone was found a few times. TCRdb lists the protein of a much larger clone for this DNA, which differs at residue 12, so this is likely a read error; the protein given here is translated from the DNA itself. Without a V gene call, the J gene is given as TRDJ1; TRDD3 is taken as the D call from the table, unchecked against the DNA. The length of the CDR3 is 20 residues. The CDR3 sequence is CASPGWIPPKDSLSTDKLIF. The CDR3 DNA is TGTGCCTCCCCGGGGTGGATCCCGCCTAAGGATTCTCTATCTACCGATAAACTCATCTTT.

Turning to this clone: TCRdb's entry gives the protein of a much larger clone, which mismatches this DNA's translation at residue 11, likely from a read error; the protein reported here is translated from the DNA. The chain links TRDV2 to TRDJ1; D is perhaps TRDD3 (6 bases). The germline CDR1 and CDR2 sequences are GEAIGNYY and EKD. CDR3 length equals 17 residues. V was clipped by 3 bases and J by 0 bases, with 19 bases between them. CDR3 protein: CACDSVGGTYDTDKLIF. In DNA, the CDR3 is TGTGCCTGTGACTCCGTTGGGGGGACCTACGACACCGATAAACTCATCTTT.

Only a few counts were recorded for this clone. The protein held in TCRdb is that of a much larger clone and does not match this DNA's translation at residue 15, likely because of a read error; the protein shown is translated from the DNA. Here the CDR3 reads CACDAVLGENPPPYADKLIF. The DNA of the CDR3 is TGTGCCTGTGACGCCGTACTGGGGGAGAATCCCCCACCGTACGCCGATAAACTCATCTTT. V usage is TRDV2 and J usage is TRDJ1, with TRDD3 matching 9 bases. The CDR3 sequence is 20 residues long. V lost 3 bases and J lost 3; bases outside the gene matches: 22. CDR1 and CDR2 (germline): GEAIGNYY, EKD.